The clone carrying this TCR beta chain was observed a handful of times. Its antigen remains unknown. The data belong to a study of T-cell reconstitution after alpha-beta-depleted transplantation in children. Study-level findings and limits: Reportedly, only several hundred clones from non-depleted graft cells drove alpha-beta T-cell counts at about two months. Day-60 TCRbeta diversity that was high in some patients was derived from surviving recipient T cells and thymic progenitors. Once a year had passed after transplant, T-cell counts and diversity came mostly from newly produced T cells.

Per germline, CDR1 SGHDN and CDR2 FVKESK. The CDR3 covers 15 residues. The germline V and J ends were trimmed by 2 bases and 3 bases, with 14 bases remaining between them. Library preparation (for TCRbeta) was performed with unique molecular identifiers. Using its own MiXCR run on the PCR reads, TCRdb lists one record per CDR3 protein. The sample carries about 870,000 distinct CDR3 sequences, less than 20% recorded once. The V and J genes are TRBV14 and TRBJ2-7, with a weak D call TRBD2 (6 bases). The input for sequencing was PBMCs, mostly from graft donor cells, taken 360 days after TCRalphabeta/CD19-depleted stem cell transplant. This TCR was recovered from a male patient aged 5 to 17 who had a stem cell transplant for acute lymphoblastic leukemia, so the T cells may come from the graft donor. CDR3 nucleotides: TGTGCCAGCAGCCAATTCCCGGGAGCGAGCTACGAGCAGTACTTC. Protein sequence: CASSQFPGASYEQYF.